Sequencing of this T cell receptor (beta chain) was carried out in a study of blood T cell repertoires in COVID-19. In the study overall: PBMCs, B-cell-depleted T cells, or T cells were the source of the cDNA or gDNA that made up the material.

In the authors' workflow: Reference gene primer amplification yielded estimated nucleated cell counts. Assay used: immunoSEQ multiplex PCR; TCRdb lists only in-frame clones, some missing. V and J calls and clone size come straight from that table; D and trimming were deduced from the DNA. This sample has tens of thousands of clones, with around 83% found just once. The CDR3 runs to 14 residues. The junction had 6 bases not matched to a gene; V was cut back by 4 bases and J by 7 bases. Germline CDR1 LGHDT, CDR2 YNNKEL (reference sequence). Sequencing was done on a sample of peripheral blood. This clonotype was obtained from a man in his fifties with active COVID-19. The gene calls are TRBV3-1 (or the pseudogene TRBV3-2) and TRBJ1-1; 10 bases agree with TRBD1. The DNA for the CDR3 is TGTGCCAGCAGCCCGACAGGGGGCAGAGGTGAAGCTTTCTTT. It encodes CASSPTGGRGEAFF.